This TCR beta chain came from a study of response to subunit inactivated influenza vaccine. Notes on the study in general: Authors suggested few new T cells are recruited by each seasonal influenza vaccination.

TCRdb processed the RT-PCR reads anew with MiXCR; each CDR3 protein has one entry. The data show roughly 160,000 distinct CDR3 sequences, with about a tenth seen just once and over 10% held by the top ten. Of note for this clonotype: What it binds is unknown.

After removal of 0 bases from V and 7 bases from J, the junction contained 4 bases not matched to a gene. Germline V gene sequence: CDR1 SGHTA, CDR2 FQGNSA. The CDR3 length is 15 residues. The starting material was non-naive T cells sorted from PBMCs, obtained 45 days after vaccination. The chain has TRBV7-2 and TRBJ2-3, with TRBD2 matching over 10 bases. The clonotype was recovered from a man aged 45-65 years who received an inactivated influenza vaccine. In DNA, the CDR3 is TGTGCCAGCAGCTTAGCGGCTAGCGGGAGTCATACGCAGTATTTT. As protein: CASSLAASGSHTQYF.